This TCR beta chain was observed in a study of cytomegalovirus exposure and HLA in healthy donors. At the level of the study: The 110 or so validation repertoires used a platform that matched the one used for the 600 to 750 first-cohort repertoires, as a later analysis reported. Whole-study results and caveats: 164 TCR beta chains were listed as cytomegalovirus-associated.

Donors came from a validation cohort of over 100 subjects, distinct from the first 666-subject cohort. The assay was immunoSEQ multiplex PCR, and TCRdb's table has in-frame clones only and misses some. Of approximately 220,000 clones in the sample, roughly 89% were seen once. Note on this clone: Antigen: not known.

With 3 bases clipped from V and 4 bases from J, the junction kept 6 bases outside the gene matches. This CDR3 region has 14 residues. From germline, CDR1 is SQVTM and CDR2 ANQGSEA. The sequence was obtained from a man between 18 and 29 years old in good health and CMV-seronegative. The sample was PBMCs. The V call is TRBV29-1, the J call TRBJ2-1; TRBD2 matches 7 bases. In nucleotides, the CDR3 is TGCAGCGTTGATGGCGGGAGCGAGTACAATGAGCAGTTCTTC. This encodes CSVDGGSEYNEQFF.